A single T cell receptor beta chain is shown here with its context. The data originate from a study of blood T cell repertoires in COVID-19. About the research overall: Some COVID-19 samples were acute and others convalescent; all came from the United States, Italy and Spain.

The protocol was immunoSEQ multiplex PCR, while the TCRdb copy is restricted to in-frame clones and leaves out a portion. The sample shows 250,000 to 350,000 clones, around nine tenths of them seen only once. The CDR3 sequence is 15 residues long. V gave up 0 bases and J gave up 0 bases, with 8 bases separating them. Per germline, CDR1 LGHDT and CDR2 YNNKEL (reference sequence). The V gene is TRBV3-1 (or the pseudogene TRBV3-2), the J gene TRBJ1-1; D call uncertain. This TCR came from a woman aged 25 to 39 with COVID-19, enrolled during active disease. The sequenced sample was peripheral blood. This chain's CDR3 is CASSQDSGLNTEAFF. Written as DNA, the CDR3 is TGTGCCAGCAGCCAAGATAGCGGACTGAACACTGAAGCTTTCTTT.